This T cell receptor beta chain was observed in a study of blood T cell repertoires in COVID-19. With 1 base removed from V and 3 bases from J, the gap between germline ends came to 3 bases. The germline CDR1 and CDR2 sequences are SGHRS and YFSETQ. The CDR3 runs to 12 residues. Note on this clone: The sample carries other DNA sequences with the same CDR3.

Authors' methods: Reference gene primer amplification yielded estimated nucleated cell counts. Generated by immunoSEQ multiplex PCR, the TCRdb table keeps only in-frame clones and is missing some. The DNA was the basis for D and trimming; V, J and clone size are from that table. Of about 140,000 clones listed, about 80% are singletons. This sequence joins TRBV5-1 and TRBJ2-3; no clear D gene. This clonotype was sampled from a human donor in a cohort sampled during active COVID-19. The specimen sequenced was peripheral blood. CDR3 bases: TGCGCCAGCAGCTTGTCGACAGATACGCAGTATTTT. Its translation: CASSLSTDTQYF.